This T cell receptor beta chain was identified in a study of blood T cell repertoires in COVID-19. On this clone: At one boundary the junction diverges from the germline segment, which might be a read error.

CDR3 length equals 17 residues. The germline V gene has CDR1 SGDLS and CDR2 YYNGEE. The method was immunoSEQ multiplex PCR; TCRdb's version includes in-frame clones alone and lacks a portion of them. The table lists about 300,000 clones, more than 80% of them singletons. Sequenced sample: peripheral blood. This TCR came from a woman aged 45-59 years with COVID-19, enrolled during active disease. This sequence joins TRBV9 and TRBJ2-2, with 13 bases identical to TRBD2. CDR3 nucleotides: TGTGCCAGCAACGTACTAGCGGGAGGGCAGGACACCGGGGAGCTGTTTTTT. It codes for CASNVLAGGQDTGELFF.